These T cell receptor beta chains were read from a single sample in a study of human T cells and chemical hapten exposure. TCRdb used MiXCR to reprocess the RACE reads, holding one entry per CDR3 protein. The data contain under 45,000 distinct CDR3 sequences, roughly 5.5% of them singletons. The sequenced sample was whole blood. The receptor set was obtained from a human donor in good health. Some clones in this sample may be carry-over from other donors' samples. Each CDR3 is given with its conserved first and last residue. The order of the fields is J gene, clone size, V gene, D gene, CDR3 DNA, CDR3 protein. D genes are given only for firm matches. Clone size is shown for a subset of rows, as once, few, many or a class of expanded clone.

>TRBJ1-1|many|TRBV20-1|TRBD1
TGCAGTGCTAGGGATGGGACAGAGAACACTGAAGCTTTCTTT
CSARDGTENTEAFF
>TRBJ1-5|many|TRBV20-1|-
TGCAGTGCTAGAGATCTAGGTCAGCCCCAGCATTTT
CSARDLGQPQHF
>TRBJ1-2|many|TRBV3-1|TRBD1
TGTGCCAGCAGCCAAGGGACAGGGAGCGGCTACACCTTC
CASSQGTGSGYTF
>TRBJ2-7|few|TRBV5-6|-
TGTGCCAGCAGCTCCACCCACTCCTACGAGCAGTACTTC
CASSSTHSYEQYF
>TRBJ2-2|many|TRBV6-5|TRBD1
TGTGCCAGCAGGGAACAGGGGGTCAACACCGGGGAGCTGTTTTTT
CASREQGVNTGELFF
>TRBJ2-7|-|TRBV5-1|-
TGCGCCAGCAGCTTTAGTGCACAGACCAACTACGAGCAGTACTTC
CASSFSAQTNYEQYF
>TRBJ1-4|-|TRBV7-9|-
TGTGCCAGCAGCTTAGGTATGGGATCAGCTAATGAAAAACTGTTTTTT
CASSLGMGSANEKLFF
>TRBJ1-1|medium-sized|TRBV14|-
TGTGCCAGCAGCCGAGTGAGAATACAGGCTTTCTTT
CASSRVRIQAFF
>TRBJ1-1|-|TRBV6-1|-
TGTGCCAGCAGTGAAGCGATAGTCAACACTGAAGCTTTCTTT
CASSEAIVNTEAFF
>TRBJ2-1|few|TRBV18|-
TGTGCCAGTTCCCAGAATAGCTTCAACAATGAGCAGTTCTTC
CASSQNSFNNEQFF
>TRBJ2-5|many|TRBV9|TRBD2
TGTGCCAGCAGCGTAGCGGGAGGGCCCCAAGAGACCCAGTACTTC
CASSVAGGPQETQYF
>TRBJ2-7|many|TRBV19|TRBD2
TGTGCCAGTAGAGAACGGGGGGGCTACGAGCAGTACTTC
CASRERGGYEQYF
>TRBJ2-4|many|TRBV4-2|-
TGTGCCAGCAGCCAGCGAATCGGATCCAAAAACATTCAGTACTTC
CASSQRIGSKNIQYF
>TRBJ2-3|many|TRBV5-1|TRBD2
TGCGCCAGCAGCTCTCCGGGACTAGCGGGGGGCACAGATACGCAGTATTTT
CASSSPGLAGGTDTQYF
>TRBJ2-4|-|TRBV9|-
TGTGCCAGCAGCGGAGTGGCAGGGGAGGACATTCAGTACTTC
CASSGVAGEDIQYF
>TRBJ2-7|many|TRBV19|TRBD2
TGTGCCAGTAGTATTAAACTAGCGGGTGCCTACGAGCAGTACTTC
CASSIKLAGAYEQYF
>TRBJ1-1|many|TRBV7-2|TRBD1
TGTGCCAGCAGCTGGACAGGGCCGAACACTGAAGCTTTCTTT
CASSWTGPNTEAFF
>TRBJ1-5|few|TRBV19|TRBD1
TGTGCCAGTAGCAGGGGACAGGGGGCGGGTCAGCCCCAGCATTTT
CASSRGQGAGQPQHF
>TRBJ2-7|many|TRBV5-1|-
TGCGCCAGCAGCGTCCCCACAGGAGCCTACGAGCAGTACTTC
CASSVPTGAYEQYF
>TRBJ2-3|many|TRBV27|TRBD1
TGTGCCAGCAGCCACAGGGGCCCCACAGATACGCAGTATTTT
CASSHRGPTDTQYF
>TRBJ2-7|many|TRBV4-2|TRBD2
TGTGCCAGCAGCCAAGATGAGGCTAGCGGGAGGTACGACGAGCAGTACTTC
CASSQDEASGRYDEQYF
>TRBJ1-2|-|TRBV7-2|-
TGTGCCAGCAGCTTAGAGGTGGGACCCAATGGCTACACCTTC
CASSLEVGPNGYTF
>TRBJ2-3|many|TRBV2|-
TGTGCCAGCAGCCACAAACGCGGCGGGGGCGGGGCAGATACGCAGTATTTT
CASSHKRGGGGADTQYF
>TRBJ2-2|many|TRBV28|-
TGTGCCAGCAGCCCTTGGGGCAGGAATCCCGGGGAGCTGTTTTTT
CASSPWGRNPGELFF
>TRBJ2-1|-|TRBV5-1|TRBD2
TGCGCCAGCAGCTTGGGACTAGCTTCGCCCTACAATGAGCAGTTCTTC
CASSLGLASPYNEQFF
>TRBJ2-3|few|TRBV6-5|TRBD2
TGTGCCAGCCGGGGACTAGCATCCGGGGATACGCAGTATTTT
CASRGLASGDTQYF
>TRBJ2-5|few|TRBV28|-
TGTGCCAGCAGTACACCCCAGTCGGGGGTTGAGACCCAGTACTTC
CASSTPQSGVETQYF
>TRBJ1-2|few|TRBV12-3/TRBV12-4|-
TGTGCCAGCAGTTTAGTACAGGTTCTTAACTATGGCTACACCTTC
CASSLVQVLNYGYTF
>TRBJ2-3|few|TRBV29-1|-
TGCAGCGTTGAACTGATGAATCCTAGCACAGATACGCAGTATTTT
CSVELMNPSTDTQYF
>TRBJ2-3|many|TRBV15|-
TGTGCCACCAGCAGAGATTCGAGAGATACGCAGTATTTT
CATSRDSRDTQYF
>TRBJ1-1|-|TRBV29-1|-
TGCAGCGCCAGACTCGACCCAAACACTGAAGCTTTCTTT
CSARLDPNTEAFF
>TRBJ1-5|many|TRBV15|-
TGTGCCACCAGCAGAGGAGAAGGGGGTCAGCCCCAGCATTTT
CATSRGEGGQPQHF
>TRBJ2-6|many|TRBV6-5|-
TGTGCCAGCAGTTACTCGATCGGCACAGGGGCCAACGTCCTGACTTTC
CASSYSIGTGANVLTF
>TRBJ1-2|-|TRBV28|TRBD1
TGTGCCAGCAGAACAGGGGGCGGCTATGGCTACACCTTC
CASRTGGGYGYTF
>TRBJ2-5|many|TRBV5-1|TRBD1
TGCGCCAGCAGCTTTGGACAGGGAACATCAGAGACCCAGTACTTC
CASSFGQGTSETQYF
>TRBJ2-5|-|TRBV9|-
TGTGCCAGCAGCGTAGGGAACAGCCAAGAGACCCAGTACTTC
CASSVGNSQETQYF
>TRBJ2-3|-|TRBV14|-
TGTGCCAGCAGTTTAAGGGGTTCAGATACGCAGTATTTT
CASSLRGSDTQYF
>TRBJ2-1|many|TRBV27|TRBD2
TGTGCCAGCAGCCGAAAAGGCCTAGCGGGGGGATTGGTAGACAATGAGCAGTTCTTC
CASSRKGLAGGLVDNEQFF
>TRBJ2-3|many|TRBV6-2/TRBV6-3|-
TGTGCCAGCAGTTATGGTAGCCTCCCAGATACGCAGTATTTT
CASSYGSLPDTQYF
>TRBJ2-7|few|TRBV2|TRBD2
TGTGCCAGCACGGGGTCTAGCGGGGGGTACGAGCAGTACTTC
CASTGSSGGYEQYF
>TRBJ1-2|-|TRBV11-1|TRBD1
TGTGCCAGCAGCACGGACAGGATGGACTATGGCTACACCTTC
CASSTDRMDYGYTF
>TRBJ1-1|many|TRBV7-2|TRBD1
TGTGCCAGCAGCTTAGGGGACAGGGGGCTTGTAGCTTTCTTT
CASSLGDRGLVAFF
>TRBJ1-2|many|TRBV5-1|-
TGCGCCAGCAGCTTGGATTTCGGGGAATATGGCTACACCTTC
CASSLDFGEYGYTF
>TRBJ1-6|few|TRBV5-1|TRBD1
TGCGCCAGCAGCTTGGCCGGGACAGATAATAATTCACCCCTCCACTTT
CASSLAGTDNNSPLHF
>TRBJ1-4|few|TRBV6-5|-
TGTGCCAGCAGCAGGGGAGAGAGGGAAAAACTGTTTTTT
CASSRGEREKLFF
>TRBJ2-3|few|TRBV4-2|TRBD2
TGTGCCAGCAGCCAAGCCAGCGGGCGGGAGCGAGCTGATACGCAGTATTTT
CASSQASGRERADTQYF
>TRBJ1-5|many|TRBV28|TRBD1
TGTGCCAGCAGTTTCTCTCCGGACAGGGTCCAGCATTTT
CASSFSPDRVQHF
>TRBJ2-1|many|TRBV6-5|-
TGTGCCAGCAGCTCAGTAGACAGGCCCTCCTACAATGAGCAGTTCTTC
CASSSVDRPSYNEQFF
>TRBJ2-3|many|TRBV6-5|TRBD2
TGTGCCAGCAGTCCCCTGCGGGGGGGAAAAGATACGCAGTATTTT
CASSPLRGGKDTQYF
>TRBJ2-1|-|TRBV29-1|TRBD2
TGCAGCGTTGAAGGGGCTAGCGGGGGGGGGCAGTTCTTC
CSVEGASGGGQFF
>TRBJ2-6|many|TRBV28|-
TGTGCCAGCAGTATCTCTGGGGCCAACGTCCTGACTTTC
CASSISGANVLTF
>TRBJ2-7|medium-sized|TRBV24-1|TRBD2
TGTGCCACCAGTGATTTTAGCGGGGGTCCCATTTACGAGCAGTACTTC
CATSDFSGGPIYEQYF
>TRBJ2-1|many|TRBV27|-
TGTGCCAGCAGTCCCTTGGGCGGGCACAGGGAGCAGTTCTTC
CASSPLGGHREQFF
>TRBJ2-5|many|TRBV28|TRBD1
TGTGCCAGCAGTTCGCCTCGGGACAGGAGGGAGACCCAGTACTTC
CASSSPRDRRETQYF